Presented here are 2 T cell receptor beta chains from one specimen sequenced in a study of blood T cell repertoires in COVID-19. Profiled with immunoSEQ multiplex PCR; TCRdb holds only in-frame clones, not every one. This table has roughly 460,000 clones, about 87% appearing once. The sequenced sample consisted of peripheral blood. The receptor set was obtained from a man between 18 and 29 years old with COVID-19, enrolled during active disease.

The chain couples TRBV19 to TRBJ2-1, with 9 positions matching TRBD1. With V trimmed by 1 base and J by 2 bases, 0 bases remained unmatched. Germline-derived CDR1 and CDR2 are LNHDA and SQIVND (reference sequence). CDR3 length equals 15 residues. In DNA, the CDR3 is TGTGCCAGTAGTATAGGGACAGGGGCCTACAATGAGCAGTTCTTC. Encoded protein: CASSIGTGAYNEQFF.

This chain joins TRBV6-5 and TRBJ2-1; weak D call: TRBD1 (6 bases). This CDR3 spans 14 amino acids. V was cut by 6 bases and J by 5 bases, with 14 bases left in between. CDR1 MNHEY and CDR2 SVGAGI come from the germline V gene. CDR3 protein: CASSHRVDHNEQFF. DNA for the CDR3: TGTGCCAGCAGCCACAGGGTTGACCACAATGAGCAGTTCTTC.